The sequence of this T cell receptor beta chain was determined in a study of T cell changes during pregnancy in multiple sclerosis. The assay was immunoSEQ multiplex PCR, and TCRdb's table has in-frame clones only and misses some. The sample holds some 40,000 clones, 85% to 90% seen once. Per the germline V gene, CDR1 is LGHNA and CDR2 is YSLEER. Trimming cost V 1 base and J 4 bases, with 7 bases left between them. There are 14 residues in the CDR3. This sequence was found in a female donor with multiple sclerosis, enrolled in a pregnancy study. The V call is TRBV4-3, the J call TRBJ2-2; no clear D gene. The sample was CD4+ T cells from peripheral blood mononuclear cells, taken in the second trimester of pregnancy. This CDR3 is CASSQGIGTGELFF. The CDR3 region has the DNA TGCGCCAGCAGCCAAGGAATCGGCACCGGGGAGCTGTTTTTT.